The 23 T cell receptor beta chains listed next were all sequenced from one sample in a study of shared clonotypes between healthy human individuals (dated by TCRdb to about 2020). Receptor amplification or capture employed the immunoSEQ multiplex PCR assay. TCRdb holds this immuneACCESS table with in-frame rearrangements only. Some clones are missing; in checked studies, unresolved V genes explain under half, and the rest has no known cause. The table for this sample lists about 2.3 million clones; about 90% of them were counted only once. Of the sample, 0.37% falls within the top ten clones. Sequencing used naive CD4+ T cells from PBMCs. Sample cell subset or site, as interpreted from the label and publication: CD45RA+ positively selected. The source is a man younger than 30 in good health. Some clones in this sample may be carry-over from other donors' samples.

This chain uses TRBV9 with TRBJ1-3; no clear D. Between the trimmed V and J ends, which lost 0 bases and 0 bases, there was a span of 13 bases. Germline CDR1 is SGDLS and CDR2 is YYNGEE. The CDR3 contains 17 residues. CDR3 loop: CASSVDIGLNSGNTIYF. The CDR3 bases are TGTGCCAGCAGCGTAGATATTGGGCTGAACTCTGGAAACACCATATATTTT.

The chain joins TRBV18 to TRBJ2-7; D uncertain. CDR1 and CDR2 (germline): KGHSH, LQKENI. This CDR3 is built from 12 residues. The V and J ends lost 5 bases and 3 bases respectively, with 8 bases between them. CDR3 sequence: CASSSVYYEQYF. CDR3 coding DNA: TGTGCCAGCTCAAGCGTGTACTACGAGCAGTACTTC.

V is TRBV28 and J is TRBJ1-2, with TRBD1 identical over 9 bases. J was trimmed by 2 bases and V by 4 bases; bases with no gene match: 8. The germline V gene encodes CDR1 MDHEN and CDR2 SYDVKM. CDR3 length: 16 amino acids. The CDR3 DNA sequence: TGTGCCAGCAGTTCTCCCTCGACAGGGGGGAACTATGGCTACACCTTC. Residues: CASSSPSTGGNYGYTF.

This clone occurred once. V is TRBV30 and J is TRBJ2-5; 12 nucleotides match TRBD2. The CDR3 spans 14 residues. Germline V lookup: CDR1 GTSNPN, CDR2 SVGIG (reference sequence). Trimming cost V 7 bases and J 5 bases; bases outside gene matches: 8. CDR3 amino acids: CAFTRLAGVETQYF. The CDR3 coding sequence is TGTGCCTTTACACGACTAGCGGGAGTCGAGACCCAGTACTTC.

The J gene is TRBJ2-3, the V gene TRBV2; TRBD2 matches 8 bases. The CDR3 spans 17 residues. V shed 11 bases and J 7 bases; nucleotides not matched to a gene: 23. Germline-derived CDR1 and CDR2 are SNHLY and FYNNEI. DNA for the CDR3: TGTGCCGCCGGCCCCGGGCTAGCGGGTTCGGGGATGAATACGCAGTATTTT. Translation gives CAAGPGLAGSGMNTQYF. Using reference TRBV2 and TRBJ2-3 for the parts outside the CDR3, the full variable domain is EPEVTQTPSHQVTQMGQEVILRCVPISNHLYFYWYRQILGQKVEFLVSFYNNEISEKSEIFDDQFSVERPDGSNFTLKIRSTKLEDSAMYFCAAGPGLAGSGMNTQYFGPGTRLTVL.

The J gene is TRBJ1-6, the V gene TRBV4-1; D is ambiguous. The CDR3 has 15 amino acids. Germline V gene lookup returns CDR1 MGHRA and CDR2 YSYEKL. Trimming cost V 2 bases and J 10 bases, with 15 bases left between them. CDR3 sequence reads: CASSQFEQESSPLHF. The DNA for the CDR3 is TGCGCCAGCAGCCAATTCGAGCAGGAGAGCTCACCCCTCCACTTT.

The chain joins TRBV6-1 to TRBJ1-2; tentatively, D is TRBD1 (5 bases). The germline gives CDR1 MNHNS, CDR2 SASEGT. Trimming took 7 bases from V and 4 from J, leaving 16 bases between them. This CDR3 is 14 amino acids long. CDR3 residues: CASNLGPGGYGYTF. In nucleotides, the CDR3 is TGTGCCAGCAACCTTGGACCGGGGGGCTATGGCTACACCTTC.

As to this clone: One junction end disagrees with the germline gene, perhaps due to a read error. The chain combines TRBV4-3 with TRBJ1-6; D ambiguous. The CDR3 is 15 amino acids. Germline V lookup: CDR1 LGHNA, CDR2 YSLEER. This CDR3 reads CASSQRPGEGSALHF. The CDR3 coding sequence is TGCGCCAGCAGCCAAAGACCGGGTGAGGGTTCAGCCCTCCACTTT.

V usage is TRBV5-1 and J usage is TRBJ1-1; D unresolved. V shed 1 base and J shed 0 bases, with 13 bases lying between them. The CDR3 is 16 residues long. Germline V gene lookup returns CDR1 SGHRS and CDR2 YFSETQ. DNA of the CDR3: TGCGCCAGCAGCTTGCTAGGGCGCCTCATGAACACTGAAGCTTTCTTT. It codes for CASSLLGRLMNTEAFF.

V usage is TRBV7-8 and J usage is TRBJ2-1; possible D gene TRBD2, 5 bases. The germline gives CDR1 SGHVS, CDR2 FQNEAQ. The CDR3 totals 15 residues. V lost 1 base to trimming and J lost 8 bases, with 15 bases between them. CDR3 region: CASSLGGGPGYEQFF. The CDR3 DNA is TGTGCCAGCAGCTTAGGCGGCGGGCCCGGGTATGAGCAGTTCTTC.

The gene calls are TRBV28 and TRBJ2-1, with 11 bases matching TRBD2. Germline CDR1 and CDR2: MDHEN and SYDVKM. J gave up 9 bases and V 8 bases, and 9 bases lay outside the gene matches. The CDR3 covers 14 residues. In DNA, the CDR3 is TGTGCCAGCGGACTCCTAGCGGGAGGTGGTGAGCAGTTCTTC. Protein: CASGLLAGGGEQFF.

In DNA, the CDR3 is TGTGCCAGTAGTATGGAGCTCTCTGGAAACACCATATATTTT. Its protein product is CASSMELSGNTIYF. The V and J genes are TRBV19 and TRBJ1-3; D uncertain. Germline V gene sequence: CDR1 LNHDA, CDR2 SQIVND (reference sequence). The V end lost 3 bases, the J end lost 0 bases, and 6 bases lay between the germline ends. The CDR3 spans 14 residues.

V is TRBV28 and J is TRBJ1-2, with D perhaps matching TRBD1 (6 bases). Trimming shortened V by 3 bases and J by 8 bases, and 25 bases separated the two germline ends. This CDR3 spans 17 amino acids. The V gene's germline CDR1 is MDHEN and CDR2 SYDVKM. The CDR3 DNA is TGTGCCAGCAGTTTCGGTCGTACACGGGGGCTCTATGGAGGCTACACCTTC. Its translation is CASSFGRTRGLYGGYTF.

The chain couples TRBV28 to TRBJ2-7; D is undetermined. Germline CDR1 is MDHEN and CDR2 is SYDVKM. Trimming cost V 5 bases and J 0 bases, with 17 bases left between them. This CDR3 spans 16 amino acids. CDR3: CASSVSDTNLSYEQYF. The CDR3 bases are TGTGCCAGCAGTGTGTCAGACACCAACCTCTCCTACGAGCAGTACTTC.

This chain connects TRBV7-2 to TRBJ2-7, with TRBD2 identical over 13 bases. The CDR3 consists of 16 residues. V trimming: 5 bases; J trimming: 4 bases; junction bases outside the gene matches: 8. Germline values: CDR1 SGHTA, CDR2 FQGNSA. The DNA of the CDR3 is TGTGCCAGCAGCGTGGGCGCGGGACTAGCGGGATACGAGCAGTACTTC. Amino acid sequence: CASSVGAGLAGYEQYF.

This chain uses TRBV28 with TRBJ1-2; D uncertain. V lost 3 bases and J lost 6, with 14 bases in between. There are 14 residues in the CDR3. Looked up from germline, CDR1 is MDHEN and CDR2 is SYDVKM. CDR3 DNA sequence: TGTGCCAGCAGTTTGGTCAGGCGTAAGGATGGCTACACCTTC. Translation: CASSLVRRKDGYTF.

The CDR3 nucleotides read TGTGCCAGCAGAGGACAGTCGAACACCGGGGAGCTGTTTTTT. Protein product: CASRGQSNTGELFF. The V call is TRBV7-3, the J call TRBJ2-2; D is perhaps TRBD1 (6 bases). V gave up 6 bases and J gave up 0 bases, with 8 bases separating them. The CDR3 contains 14 residues. Germline CDR1 and CDR2: SGHTA and FQGTGA.

This chain joins TRBV19 and TRBJ2-7; possibly TRBD2 for D (5 bases). V was trimmed by 7 bases and J by 7 bases, leaving 20 bases between them. Germline CDR1 and CDR2: LNHDA and SQIVND (reference sequence). This CDR3 has 14 amino acids. CDR3 region: CASTSPARVGEQYF. DNA for the CDR3: TGTGCCAGTACCTCCCCAGCGAGGGTGGGTGAGCAGTACTTC.

V is TRBV10-3 and J is TRBJ1-2, with TRBD1 matching over 8 bases. The germline gives CDR1 ENHRY, CDR2 SYGVKD. The CDR3 extends over 14 amino acids. Unmatched junction bases numbered 9, after V lost 6 bases and J lost 6 bases. The CDR3: CAISYDGQGDGYTF. In nucleotides, the CDR3 is TGTGCCATCAGCTACGACGGACAGGGAGATGGCTACACCTTC.

Regarding this clone: The identical CDR3 is also encoded by other nucleotide sequences in the sample. This chain uses TRBV6-1 with TRBJ2-3, with 8 nucleotides matching TRBD2. V was clipped by 6 bases and J by 0 bases; unmatched bases: 2. Germline V lookup: CDR1 MNHNS, CDR2 SASEGT. This CDR3 is built from 14 residues. The CDR3 here is CASSPSGSTDTQYF. The CDR3 nucleotides are TGTGCCAGCAGCCCTAGCGGGAGCACAGATACGCAGTATTTT.

As concerns this clone: Distinct nucleotide sequences in the sample also encode this CDR3. V gene TRBV11-3 combines with J gene TRBJ2-1; D ambiguous. The CDR3 runs to 13 residues. In germline, CDR1 is SGHNT, CDR2 YENEEA. V lost 1 base, J lost 7 bases, and 8 bases lay in between. CDR3 sequence reads: CASSLGPNNEQFF. The CDR3 bases are TGTGCCAGCAGCTTAGGCCCCAATAATGAGCAGTTCTTC.

This chain links TRBV11-1 with TRBJ2-1; TRBD1 is a possible D gene (5 bases). V lost 6 bases and J lost 5, with 17 bases in between. This CDR3 has 15 amino acids. Germline V gene sequence: CDR1 SGHAT, CDR2 FQDESV (reference sequence). The CDR3 region is CASRSREWSDNEQFF. For the CDR3, the DNA is TGTGCCAGCAGGAGCAGGGAATGGTCCGACAATGAGCAGTTCTTC.

This clone showed up just once. This specimen includes other DNA sequences encoding the same CDR3. The chain carries TRBV28 and TRBJ2-5; possibly TRBD1 or TRBD2 for D (6 bases each). This CDR3 comprises 13 residues. CDR1 is MDHEN, CDR2 SYDVKM, per germline. The V end was cut by 2 bases, the J end by 4 bases, with 8 bases between. This chain's CDR3 is CASSLGGLETQYF. The CDR3 region has the DNA TGTGCCAGCAGTTTAGGGGGGCTAGAGACCCAGTACTTC.